This T cell receptor beta chain was captured in a study of blood T cells in healthy people across ages. Comments on this clonotype: Its antigen is unidentified.

V was pared by 3 bases and J by 9 bases, with 3 bases between. This CDR3 region has 10 residues. CDR1 and CDR2 from the germline V gene are SEHNR and FQNEAQ (reference sequence). PCR was performed a second time for roughly 7 to 11 cycles using a sample-barcoded 5' primer and a J-beta primer mix. TCRdb fed the 5' RACE reads into MiXCR, producing one record per CDR3 protein. The repertoire holds approximately 400,000 distinct CDR3 sequences, 52% seen once, with roughly 51% in the top ten. The donors, aged roughly 6 to 90, were healthy Caucasians from Russia. Study results and limitations: The unknown donor CMV status may have confounded expanded clonotype changes. TCR beta diversity, measured per million T cells, fell in a roughly linear way with age.

Input material: blood. The receptor comes from a man aged 60 to 75 in good health. This chain uses TRBV7-9 with TRBJ2-1; D is unclear. CDR3 region: CASSFGEQFF. Written as DNA, the CDR3 is TGTGCCAGCAGCTTCGGTGAGCAGTTCTTC.